The rows below give T cell receptor beta chains drawn from one sample of a study of beta chain features in type 1 diabetes. Clones were sequenced by immunoSEQ multiplex PCR, and TCRdb holds only the in-frame ones, with some missing. The data hold hundreds of thousands of clones, with 9.5% to 13% observed a single time. The sequenced sample was naive CD4+ T cells from blood. The origin of the receptors is a man under 40 with type 1 diabetes. CDR3s include the opening cysteine and the closing phenylalanine or tryptophan. The order of the fields is V gene, J gene, CDR3 protein.

>TRBV6-5|TRBJ1-2
CASSYSFDGLYGYTF
>TRBV21-1|TRBJ2-3
CARRALSDGGPDTQYF
>TRBV19|TRBJ2-5
CASSIGDRGRGETQYF
>TRBV6-6|TRBJ1-2
CASSEWGVTYGYTF
>TRBV9|TRBJ2-2
CASSVTAGITGELFF
>TRBV15|TRBJ1-4
CATSRVSEKLFF
>TRBV5-6|TRBJ2-5
CASSLRGGAVPQETQYF
>TRBV11-2|TRBJ1-3
CASSLGTASGNTIYF
>TRBV5-1|TRBJ2-5
CASSGEETQYF
>TRBV19|TRBJ2-1
CASSIKGLDEQFF
>TRBV20-1|TRBJ1-1
CSARGAVEAFF
>TRBV6-5|TRBJ2-7
CASSYSGVGSYEQYF
>TRBV5-1|TRBJ2-3
CASSLDPSGGSTDTQYF
>TRBV6-1|TRBJ2-3
CASSIDRDTQYF
>TRBV30|TRBJ1-2
CAREYNYGYTF
>TRBV7-8|TRBJ2-1
CASSPPQGYEQFF
>TRBV5-1|TRBJ2-7
CASSQGGTGGSEQYF
>TRBV7-2|TRBJ1-3
CASSLEGGGGNTIYF
>TRBV6-8|TRBJ2-7
CASSYPGTETYEQYF
>TRBV29-1|TRBJ2-1
CSVVDRGLNEQFF
>TRBV28|TRBJ1-5
CASSRGDRGNQPQHF
>TRBV29-1|TRBJ2-5
CSVESVFGTQYF
>TRBV18|TRBJ2-1
CASSPGLDNEQFF
>TRBV18|TRBJ1-2
CASSPSQAAGYTF
>TRBV4-2|TRBJ2-3
CASSPGRTSGSDTQYF
>TRBV5-5|TRBJ2-5
CASSSGDRPETQYF
>TRBV19|TRBJ2-1
CASSIIRGGASEQFF
>TRBV6-1|TRBJ2-7
CASSERSSGDNEQYF
>TRBV25-1|TRBJ1-2
CASSPGHDNGYTF
>TRBV13|TRBJ1-5
CASSLRRNQPQHF
>TRBV29-1|TRBJ2-7
CSGGTGYYEQYF
>TRBV18|TRBJ2-1
CASSPYSGGAHEQFF
>TRBV18|TRBJ2-1
CASSPTSGSYNEQFF
>TRBV4-3|TRBJ1-1
CASSQDQRTGFNTAFF
>TRBV15|TRBJ2-1
CATSRDTSEASYNEQFF
>TRBV12-5|TRBJ1-5
CASGLPHTGGDQPQHF
>TRBV28|TRBJ1-1
CASSKGGSHTEAFF
>TRBV5-1|TRBJ1-1
CASSTGQGNTEAFF
>TRBV7-2|TRBJ1-1
CASSFDRGGTEAFF
>TRBV30|TRBJ1-4
CAGPTGRAGGLFF
>TRBV27|TRBJ2-3
CASSYFSGGASDTQYF
>TRBV9|TRBJ2-7
CASSTSPGWSDEQYF
>TRBV7-7|TRBJ1-4
CASGWVRGPAGEKLFF
>TRBV9|TRBJ2-4
CASSPRGEFGKNIQYF
>TRBV4-3|TRBJ1-1
CASSHAGGDTEAFF
>TRBV7-9|TRBJ2-7
CASSLVGEEQYF
>TRBV13|TRBJ1-5
CASSPLGVADQPQHF
>TRBV7-3|TRBJ1-1
CASSPSTGHTEAFF
>TRBV5-1|TRBJ1-5
CASSWTGRAPQHF
>TRBV18|TRBJ1-1
CASSMDGGNTEAFF
>TRBV29-1|TRBJ2-5
CSVDRAETQYF
>TRBV29-1|TRBJ1-2
CSVGTGGARLNYGYTF
>TRBV5-1|TRBJ2-3
CASSLQRYRSSDTQYF
>TRBV5-4|TRBJ2-1
CASSLGGGGYNEQFF
>TRBV10-3|TRBJ1-6
CAISESTYNSPLHF
>TRBV11-2|TRBJ2-3
CASSSGTSGLTDTQYF
>TRBV29-1|TRBJ2-3
CSVDNTDTQYF